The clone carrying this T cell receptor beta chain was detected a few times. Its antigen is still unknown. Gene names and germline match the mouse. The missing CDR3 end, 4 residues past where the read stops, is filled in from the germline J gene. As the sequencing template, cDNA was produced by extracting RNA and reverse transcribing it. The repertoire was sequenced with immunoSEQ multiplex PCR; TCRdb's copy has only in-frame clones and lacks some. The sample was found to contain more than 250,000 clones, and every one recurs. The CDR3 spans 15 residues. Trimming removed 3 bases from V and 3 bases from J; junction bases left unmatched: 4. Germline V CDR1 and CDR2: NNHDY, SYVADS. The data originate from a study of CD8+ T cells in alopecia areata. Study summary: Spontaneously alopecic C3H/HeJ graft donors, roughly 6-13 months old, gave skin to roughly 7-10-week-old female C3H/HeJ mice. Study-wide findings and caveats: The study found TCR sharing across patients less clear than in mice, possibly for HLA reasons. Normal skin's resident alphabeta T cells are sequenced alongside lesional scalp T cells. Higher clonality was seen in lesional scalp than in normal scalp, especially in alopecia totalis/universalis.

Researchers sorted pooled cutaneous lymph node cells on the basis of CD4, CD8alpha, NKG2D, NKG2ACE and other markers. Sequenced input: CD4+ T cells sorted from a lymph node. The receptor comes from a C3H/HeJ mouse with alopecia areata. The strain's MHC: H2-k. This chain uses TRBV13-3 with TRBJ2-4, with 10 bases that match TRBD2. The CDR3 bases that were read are TGTGCCAGCAGTGGCCGGGACTGGGGACAAAAC. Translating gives CASSGRDWGQN. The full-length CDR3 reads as CASSGRDWGQNTLYF. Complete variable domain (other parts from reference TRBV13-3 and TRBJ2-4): EAAVTQSPRSKVAVTGGKVTLSCHQTNNHDYMYWYRQDTGHGLRLIHYSYVADSTEKGDIPDGYKASRPSQENFSLILELASLSQTAVYFCASSGRDWGQNTLYFGAGTRLSVL.